The subject of this entry is one T cell receptor beta chain. TCRdb's copy holds only in-frame clones and misses some; the assay was immunoSEQ multiplex PCR. The data hold about 110,000 clones, with roughly 79% observed a single time. The sample belongs to a study of control samples from healthy donors and cancer patients. CDR1 and CDR2 from the germline V gene are MNHEY and SVGAGI. Trimming removed 5 bases from V and 1 base from J, with 11 bases in between. This CDR3 is 14 amino acids long. This receptor was identified in a man aged 18 to 30 in good health. The V call is TRBV6-5, the J call TRBJ1-1; TRBD1 might be the D (6 bases). The sample comprised blood. This CDR3 reads CASSPTDRNTEAFF. The DNA for the CDR3 is TGTGCCAGCAGTCCCACGGACAGGAACACTGAAGCTTTCTTT.